The 18 T cell receptor beta chains given below trace back to one sample, sequenced in a study of ipilimumab plus nivolumab after autologous stem cell transplantation. Clones were read by immunoSEQ multiplex PCR, and TCRdb kept only the in-frame ones, dropping some. The data contain about 15,000 clones, less than 75% of them seen just once; the ten biggest clones take up less than 25%. This material consisted of PBMCs, taken in a trial of ipilimumab plus nivolumab as post-transplant consolidation. The receptors derive from a male donor with diffuse large B-cell lymphoma.

Concerning this clone itself: The junction departs from the called germline gene at one end, perhaps through a read error. The V and J genes are TRBV7-7 and TRBJ2-5; the D gene is possibly TRBD1 (6 bases). Germline values: CDR1 SSHAT, CDR2 FNYEAQ (reference sequence). The CDR3 contains 16 residues. CDR3 DNA sequence: TGTGCTAGCAGCCGAAGGAGGTCGGGACACGAAGAGACCCAGTACTTC. It is translated as CASSRRRSGHEETQYF. Combining the CDR3 with reference TRBV7-7 and TRBJ2-5 gives the whole variable domain GAGVSQSPRYKVTKRGQDVTLRCDPISSHATLYWYQQALGQGPEFLTYFNYEAQPDKSGLPSDRFSAERPEGSISTLTIQRTEQRDSAMYRCASSRRRSGHEETQYFGPGTRLLVL.

The rearrangement links TRBV11-2 to TRBJ1-6, with D unclear. Germline V gene data show CDR1 as SGHAT and CDR2 as FQNNGV. Between the trimmed V and J ends, which lost 0 bases and 9 bases, there was a span of 9 bases. CDR3 length: 14 amino acids. The CDR3 DNA reads as TGTGCCAGCAGCTTAGATCCTGGTATTTCACCCCTCCACTTT. It specifies CASSLDPGISPLHF.

The gene calls are TRBV21-1 and TRBJ2-5; the tabulated D call, TRBD2, remains unverified against the DNA. TRBV21-1 is a pseudogene locus. The CDR3 covers 18 residues. The DNA for the CDR3 is TGTGCCAGCAGCAAAGGGTGCCCCACTAGCGGGACAACGGAGACCCAGTACTTC. Translating it yields CASSKGCPTSGTTETQYF.

Concerning this clone itself: In the same sample, other DNA sequences code for this CDR3. This chain links TRBV7-8 with TRBJ2-7, with D maybe TRBD1 (6 bases). CDR3 length equals 18 residues. The V and J ends lost 8 bases and 1 base respectively, with 27 bases between them. Germline CDR1 and CDR2: SGHVS and FQNEAQ. The CDR3 nucleotides are TGTGCCAGCCTAAAACACCGACGGGACACATACCCTTCCTACGAGCAGTACTTC. Amino acids: CASLKHRRDTYPSYEQYF.

This clone qualifies as medium-sized. The CDR3 loop reads CATGFPTLDYGYTF. The DNA for the CDR3 is TGTGCCACAGGCTTCCCGACCTTGGACTATGGCTACACCTTC. The rearrangement joins TRBV2 to TRBJ1-2; D gene unclear. V dropped 10 bases and J dropped 3 bases, with 18 bases sitting between them. CDR1 SNHLY and CDR2 FYNNEI come from the germline V gene. The CDR3 contains 14 residues.

The chain uses TRBV4-1 and TRBJ2-1; 8 positions agree with TRBD2. The CDR3 runs 19 residues. CDR1 MGHRA and CDR2 YSYEKL come from the germline V gene. V lost 0 bases and J lost 2; bases outside the gene matches: 12. The CDR3 loop reads CASSQDGVRSGGTYNEQFF. CDR3 bases: TGCGCCAGCAGCCAAGACGGGGTTAGGAGCGGGGGAACCTACAATGAGCAGTTCTTC.

This clone has only one observation. V and J are TRBV10-3 and TRBJ2-3; D possibly corresponds to TRBD1 (5 bases). Trimming left V 8 bases short and J 4 bases short, with 16 bases between. The CDR3 is 14 residues long. In germline, CDR1 is ENHRY, CDR2 SYGVKD. The CDR3 is CAIGWGIGPDTQYF. The CDR3 coding sequence is TGTGCCATCGGTTGGGGCATTGGGCCAGATACGCAGTATTTT.

The J gene is TRBJ1-5, the V gene TRBV4-2, with D perhaps TRBD1 (6 bases). Trimming cost V 1 base and J 0 bases, with 13 bases left between them. Germline-derived CDR1 and CDR2 are LGHNA and YNFKEQ. The CDR3 consists of 17 residues. CDR3 in amino acids: CASSQVLGAGSNQPQHF. CDR3 sequence (DNA): TGTGCCAGCAGCCAAGTTTTGGGGGCTGGTAGCAATCAGCCCCAGCATTTT.

The chain joins TRBV7-9 to TRBJ2-7; D is tentatively TRBD1 or TRBD2 (5 bases each). This CDR3 has 16 amino acids. CDR1 is SEHNR, CDR2 FQNEAQ, per germline (reference sequence). Trimming shortened V by 3 bases and J by 6 bases, and 21 bases separated the two germline ends. CDR3 nucleotide sequence: TGTGCCAGCAGCTTGGGATCCCGAGGGACCAAAAGCGAGCAGTACTTC. It encodes CASSLGSRGTKSEQYF.

This chain links TRBV6-1 with TRBJ1-6, with 8 bases lining up with TRBD1. Trimming cost V 6 bases and J 11 bases; bases outside gene matches: 9. CDR1 MNHNS and CDR2 SASEGT come from the germline V gene. This CDR3 comprises 14 residues. For the CDR3, the DNA is TGTGCCAGCAGGCCAGGACAGGGAAGGCCACCCCTCCACTTT. This translates into CASRPGQGRPPLHF.

The chain employs TRBV5-1 and TRBJ1-2, with D maybe TRBD1 (6 bases). The germline V gene has CDR1 SGHRS and CDR2 YFSETQ. This CDR3 has 12 residues. The ends were cut back, 7 bases at V and 7 bases at J, with 14 bases in the middle. Here the CDR3 DNA reads TGCGCCAGCGCCTCGCAGGGGCTTGGCTACACCTTC. This codes for CASASQGLGYTF.

This chain links TRBV5-4 with TRBJ2-7; no reliable D call. This CDR3 has 11 amino acids. The V gene's germline CDR1 is SGHNT and CDR2 YYREEE (reference sequence). Trimming removed 0 bases at V and 3 bases at J, with 1 base between. The CDR3 DNA follows: TGTGCCAGCAGCTTGGGCTACGAGCAGTACTTC. Translating gives CASSLGYEQYF.

The chain joins TRBV6-1 to TRBJ1-4; D possibly corresponds to TRBD1 (6 bases). V lost 7 bases and J lost 8, with 14 bases in between. The germline V gene has CDR1 MNHNS and CDR2 SASEGT. The CDR3 spans 13 residues. CDR3 protein: CASKAPGEEKLFF. CDR3 nucleotide sequence: TGTGCCAGCAAGGCACCAGGGGAAGAAAAACTGTTTTTT.

J is TRBJ2-5 and V is TRBV4-1; D is unresolved. The CDR3 sequence is 13 residues long. V was cut by 1 base and J by 3 bases, with 6 bases left in between. Germline CDR1 MGHRA, CDR2 YSYEKL. The CDR3 region is CASSQGLEETQYF. As DNA, the CDR3 is TGCGCCAGCAGCCAAGGACTCGAAGAGACCCAGTACTTC.

The chain recombines TRBV30 with TRBJ1-3, with TRBD1 matching 8 bases. With 1 base clipped from V and 0 bases from J, the junction kept 5 bases outside the gene matches. Germline V CDR1 and CDR2: GTSNPN, SVGIG (reference sequence). The CDR3 has 16 residues. The CDR3 region is CAWSGGQVISGNTIYF. DNA for the CDR3: TGTGCCTGGAGTGGGGGACAGGTGATCTCTGGAAACACCATATATTTT.

This clone was found once. V and J are TRBV5-1 and TRBJ1-4; no clear D. Germline loops: CDR1 SGHRS, CDR2 YFSETQ. This CDR3 is built from 15 residues. V dropped 4 bases and J dropped 5 bases, with 15 bases sitting between them. The DNA of the CDR3 is TGCGCCAGCAGCCAAGGCGCAGAAGCCAATGAAAAACTGTTTTTT. Translating it yields CASSQGAEANEKLFF.

The chain has TRBV9 and TRBJ2-5, with TRBD2 matching over 13 bases. V lost 2 bases to trimming and J lost 5 bases; unmatched junction nucleotides: 3. The CDR3 contains 15 residues. Germline V lookup: CDR1 SGDLS, CDR2 YYNGEE. The CDR3 bases are TGTGCCAGCAGCGTTTCGGGACTAGCGGGGGAGACCCAGTACTTC. Translation gives CASSVSGLAGETQYF.

The genes are TRBV30 and TRBJ1-5; 7 bases align to TRBD1. Per the germline V gene, CDR1 is GTSNPN and CDR2 is SVGIG (reference sequence). J was trimmed by 11 bases and V by 5 bases; bases with no gene match: 15. The CDR3 sequence is 14 residues long. The CDR3: CAWGLKGGRVAQHF. As DNA, the CDR3 is TGTGCCTGGGGCTTGAAAGGGGGCCGGGTGGCCCAGCATTTT.